The TCR beta chain under discussion was sequenced for a study of tumor and adjacent non-tumor tissue in lung cancer. CDR3 length: 16 amino acids. Germline CDR1 DFQATT, CDR2 SNEGSKA (reference sequence). The library came from three nested PCR rounds adapted from ARM-PCR protocols. TCRdb re-derived calls from the multiplex PCR reads in MiXCR, one entry per CDR3 protein. The sample carries 85,000 to 100,000 distinct CDR3 sequences, just over 65% recorded once. As for this clonotype: One end of the junction does not line up with germline, which may come from a read error.

No cell sorting was done before RNA was extracted from the tissue. The origin of this receptor is a man aged 55 to 70 with non-small cell lung cancer. This chain joins TRBV20-1 and TRBJ2-6; possible D gene TRBD2, 6 bases. The sample consisted of lung tumor tissue. The CDR3: CSTHGDSRSGANILTF. DNA of the CDR3: TGCAGTACTCACGGGGACTCCCGCTCTGGGGCCAACATCCTGACTTTC.